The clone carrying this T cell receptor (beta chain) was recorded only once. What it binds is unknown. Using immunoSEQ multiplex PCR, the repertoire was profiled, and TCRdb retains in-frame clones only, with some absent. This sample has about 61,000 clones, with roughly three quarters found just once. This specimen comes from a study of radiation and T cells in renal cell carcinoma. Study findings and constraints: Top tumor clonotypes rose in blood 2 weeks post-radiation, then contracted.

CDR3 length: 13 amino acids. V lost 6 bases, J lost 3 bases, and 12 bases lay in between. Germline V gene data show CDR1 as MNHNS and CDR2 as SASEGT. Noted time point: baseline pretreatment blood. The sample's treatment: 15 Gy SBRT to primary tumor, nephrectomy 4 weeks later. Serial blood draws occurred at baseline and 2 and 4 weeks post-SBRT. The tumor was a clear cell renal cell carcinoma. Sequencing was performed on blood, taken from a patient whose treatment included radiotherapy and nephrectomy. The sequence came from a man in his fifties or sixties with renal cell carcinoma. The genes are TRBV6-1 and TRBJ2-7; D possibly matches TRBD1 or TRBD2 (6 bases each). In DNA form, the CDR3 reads TGTGCCAGCAGGCCAGGAGGGGGCTACGAGCAGTACTTC. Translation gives CASRPGGGYEQYF.